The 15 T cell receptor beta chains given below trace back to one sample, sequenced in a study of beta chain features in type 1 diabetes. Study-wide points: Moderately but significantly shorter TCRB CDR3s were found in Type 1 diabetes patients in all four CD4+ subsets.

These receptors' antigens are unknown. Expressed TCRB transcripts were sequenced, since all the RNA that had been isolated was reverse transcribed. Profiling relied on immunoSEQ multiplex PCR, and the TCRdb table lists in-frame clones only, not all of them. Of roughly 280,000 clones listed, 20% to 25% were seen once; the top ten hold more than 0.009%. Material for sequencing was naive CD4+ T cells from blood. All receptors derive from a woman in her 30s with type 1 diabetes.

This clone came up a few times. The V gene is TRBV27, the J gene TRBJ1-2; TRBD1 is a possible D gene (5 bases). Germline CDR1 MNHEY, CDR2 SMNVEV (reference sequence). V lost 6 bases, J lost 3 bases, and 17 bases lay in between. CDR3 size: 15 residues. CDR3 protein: CASSLSPTDYYGYTF. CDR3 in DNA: TGTGCCAGCAGCCTCAGTCCGACAGACTACTATGGCTACACCTTC.

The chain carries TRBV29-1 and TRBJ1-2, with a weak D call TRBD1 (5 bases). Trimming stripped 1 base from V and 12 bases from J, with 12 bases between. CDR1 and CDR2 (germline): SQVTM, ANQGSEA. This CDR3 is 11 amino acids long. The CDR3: CSVEVQGRDTF. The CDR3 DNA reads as TGCAGCGTTGAAGTTCAGGGAAGGGACACCTTC.

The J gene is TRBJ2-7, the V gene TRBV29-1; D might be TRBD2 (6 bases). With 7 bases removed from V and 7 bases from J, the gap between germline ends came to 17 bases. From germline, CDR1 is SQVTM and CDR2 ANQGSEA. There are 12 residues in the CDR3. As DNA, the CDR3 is TGCAGCGCGGGACTCCTGCCGGGGGAGCAGTACTTC. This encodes CSAGLLPGEQYF.

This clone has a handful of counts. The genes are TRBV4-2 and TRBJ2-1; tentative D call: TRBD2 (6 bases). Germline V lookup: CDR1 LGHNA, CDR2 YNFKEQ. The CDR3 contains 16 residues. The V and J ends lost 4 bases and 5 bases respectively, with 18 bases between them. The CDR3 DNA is TGTGCCAGCAGCCTCACTACTAGCCGAGTTCACAATGAGCAGTTCTTC. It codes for CASSLTTSRVHNEQFF.

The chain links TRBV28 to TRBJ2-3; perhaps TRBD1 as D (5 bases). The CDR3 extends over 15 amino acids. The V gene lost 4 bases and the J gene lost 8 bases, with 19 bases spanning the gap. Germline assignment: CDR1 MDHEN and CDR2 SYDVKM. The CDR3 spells CASSWQGSTSATQYF. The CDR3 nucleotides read TGTGCCAGCAGTTGGCAGGGAAGCACATCAGCTACGCAGTATTTT.

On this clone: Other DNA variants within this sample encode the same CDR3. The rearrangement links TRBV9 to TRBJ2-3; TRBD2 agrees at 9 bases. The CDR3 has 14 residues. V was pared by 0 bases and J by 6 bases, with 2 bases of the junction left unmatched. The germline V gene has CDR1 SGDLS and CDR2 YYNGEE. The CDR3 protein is CASSVGTSADTQYF. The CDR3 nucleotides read TGTGCCAGCAGCGTAGGGACTAGCGCGGATACGCAGTATTTT.

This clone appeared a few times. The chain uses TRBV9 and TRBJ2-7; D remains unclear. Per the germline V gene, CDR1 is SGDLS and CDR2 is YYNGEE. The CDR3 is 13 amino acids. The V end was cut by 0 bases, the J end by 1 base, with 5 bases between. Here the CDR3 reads CASSVDLSYEQYF. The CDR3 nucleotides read TGTGCCAGCAGCGTAGACCTATCCTACGAGCAGTACTTC.

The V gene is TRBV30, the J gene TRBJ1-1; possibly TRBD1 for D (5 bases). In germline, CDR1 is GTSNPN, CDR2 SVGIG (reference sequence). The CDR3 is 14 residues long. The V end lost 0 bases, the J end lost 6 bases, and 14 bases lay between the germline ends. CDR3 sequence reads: CAWSVKGATSEAFF. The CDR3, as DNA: TGTGCCTGGAGTGTGAAAGGGGCAACATCTGAAGCTTTCTTT.

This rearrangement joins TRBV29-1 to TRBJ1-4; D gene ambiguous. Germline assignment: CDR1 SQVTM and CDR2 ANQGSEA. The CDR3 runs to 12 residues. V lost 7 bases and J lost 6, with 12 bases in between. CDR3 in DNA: TGCAGCGCAAGTTCGGGAGATGAAAAACTGTTTTTT. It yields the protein CSASSGDEKLFF.

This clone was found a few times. The CDR3 sequence is CATSRDLGTGVQGTQYF. In DNA form, the CDR3 reads TGTGCCACCAGCAGAGATCTGGGGACAGGGGTTCAGGGGACCCAGTACTTC. This chain links TRBV15 with TRBJ2-5; 10 positions match TRBD1. The CDR3 totals 17 residues. V lost 0 bases to trimming and J lost 7 bases; unmatched junction nucleotides: 11. In germline, CDR1 is LNHNV, CDR2 YYDKDF (reference sequence).

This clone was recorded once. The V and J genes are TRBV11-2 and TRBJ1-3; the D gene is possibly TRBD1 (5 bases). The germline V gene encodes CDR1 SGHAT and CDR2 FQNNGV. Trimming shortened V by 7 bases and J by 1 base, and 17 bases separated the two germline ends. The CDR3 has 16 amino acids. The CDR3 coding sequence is TGTGCCAGCACCGTAAGGGCCGGGGGGTCTGGAAACACCATATATTTT. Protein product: CASTVRAGGSGNTIYF.

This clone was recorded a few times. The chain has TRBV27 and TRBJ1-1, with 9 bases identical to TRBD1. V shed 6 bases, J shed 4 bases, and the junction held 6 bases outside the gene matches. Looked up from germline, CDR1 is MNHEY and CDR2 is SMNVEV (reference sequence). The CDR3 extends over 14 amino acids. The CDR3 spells CASRRDRAGTEAFF. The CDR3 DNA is TGTGCCAGCAGGAGGGACAGGGCGGGCACTGAAGCTTTCTTT.

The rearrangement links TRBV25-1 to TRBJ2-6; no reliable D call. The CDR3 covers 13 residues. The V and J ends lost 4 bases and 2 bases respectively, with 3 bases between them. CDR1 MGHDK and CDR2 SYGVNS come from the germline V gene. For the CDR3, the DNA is TGTGCCAGCAGTGCCACTGGGGCCAACGTCCTGACTTTC. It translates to CASSATGANVLTF.

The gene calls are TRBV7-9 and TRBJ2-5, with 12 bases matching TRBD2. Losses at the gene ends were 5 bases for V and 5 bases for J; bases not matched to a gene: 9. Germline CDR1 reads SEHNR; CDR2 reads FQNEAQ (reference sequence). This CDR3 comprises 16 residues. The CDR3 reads CASSKRLAGVEETQYF. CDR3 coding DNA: TGTGCCAGCAGCAAAAGACTAGCGGGAGTCGAGGAGACCCAGTACTTC. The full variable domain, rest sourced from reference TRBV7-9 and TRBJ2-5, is DTGVSQNPRHKITKRGQNVTFRCDPISEHNRLYWYRQTLGQGPEFLTYFQNEAQLEKSRLLSDRFSAERPKGSFSTLEIQRTEQGDSAMYLCASSKRLAGVEETQYFGPGTRLLVL.

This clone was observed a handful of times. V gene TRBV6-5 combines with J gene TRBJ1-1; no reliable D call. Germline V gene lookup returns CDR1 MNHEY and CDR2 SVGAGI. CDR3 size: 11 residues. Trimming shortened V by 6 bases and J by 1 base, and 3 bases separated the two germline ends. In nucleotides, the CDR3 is TGTGCCAGCAGACAGAACACTGAAGCTTTCTTT. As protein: CASRQNTEAFF.